The 11 T cell receptor beta chains in this list originate from one sample, sequenced in a study of identical twins. TCRdb independently ran MiXCR on the 5' RACE reads; one entry per CDR3 protein. The table includes 200,000 to 250,000 distinct CDR3 sequences, about 7.5% detected once. These data also formed part of another study, on yellow fever vaccine responses in identical twins.

Sequenced material: memory (CD45RO+) T cells sorted from blood. These receptor sequences come from a woman aged 18-35 years in good health.

J is TRBJ2-4 and V is TRBV4-2; no clear D gene. Trimming shortened V by 3 bases and J by 2 bases, and 14 bases separated the two germline ends. This CDR3 is built from 16 residues. The germline gives CDR1 LGHNA, CDR2 YNFKEQ. CDR3: CASSQAGFLTKNIQYF. CDR3 coding DNA: TGTGCCAGCAGCCAGGCAGGTTTTCTTACCAAAAACATTCAGTACTTC.

This chain connects TRBV24-1 to TRBJ2-5; the D gene is possibly TRBD2 (5 bases). V lost 2 bases and J 5 bases, leaving 20 bases between the germline ends. Germline CDR1 reads KGHDR; CDR2 reads SFDVKD. This CDR3 comprises 17 residues. In nucleotides, the CDR3 is TGTGCCACCAGTGATTCCAAACCGGAGGAGTCCCGGGAGACCCAGTACTTC. Encoded protein: CATSDSKPEESRETQYF.

This rearrangement joins TRBV7-2 to TRBJ2-1; 10 bases agree with TRBD2. The germline V gene encodes CDR1 SGHTA and CDR2 FQGNSA. V trimming: 4 bases; J trimming: 10 bases; junction bases outside the gene matches: 10. This CDR3 is built from 15 residues. CDR3 protein: CASSSTSGAGGEQFF. The CDR3 bases are TGTGCCAGCAGCTCGACTAGCGGAGCGGGAGGGGAGCAGTTCTTC.

This clonotype was picked up many times. The V and J genes are TRBV7-2 and TRBJ2-2, with a weak D call TRBD1 (6 bases). Germline CDR1 is SGHTA and CDR2 is FQGNSA. The V and J ends lost 1 base and 6 bases respectively, with 9 bases between them. This CDR3 has 14 residues. The CDR3 DNA sequence: TGTGCCAGCAGCTTAGTTCAGGGGTCCGGGGAGCTGTTTTTT. This encodes CASSLVQGSGELFF.

The V call is TRBV2, the J call TRBJ2-1; TRBD1 is a possible D gene (6 bases). Trimming pared 7 bases from V and 6 bases from J, leaving 10 bases between. This CDR3 has 12 amino acids. Germline V lookup: CDR1 SNHLY, CDR2 FYNNEI. CDR3 in amino acids: CASKTGSNEQFF. The CDR3 region has the DNA TGTGCCAGCAAGACAGGAAGCAATGAGCAGTTCTTC.

J is TRBJ2-2 and V is TRBV3-1; 8 bases map to TRBD2. CDR1 and CDR2 from the germline V gene are LGHDT and YNNKEL (reference sequence). There are 17 residues in the CDR3. The J segment lost 0 bases and the V segment lost 10 bases, leaving 13 bases of the junction unmatched. CDR3 sequence reads: CATSPGLAPPNTGELFF. CDR3 DNA sequence: TGTGCCACCAGTCCAGGACTAGCTCCTCCGAACACCGGGGAGCTGTTTTTT.

In its sample, this clonotype was seen many times. This chain uses TRBV29-1 with TRBJ1-2; D unclear. Germline V lookup: CDR1 SQVTM, CDR2 ANQGSEA. This CDR3 spans 12 amino acids. The CDR3 region has the DNA TGCTCCGTCTGGGGAGGGCCGGTTGGCTACACCTTC. The encoded protein is CSVWGGPVGYTF.

V is TRBV7-2 and J is TRBJ1-2, with D tentatively TRBD1 (6 bases). The CDR3 extends over 13 amino acids. Trimming left V 3 bases short and J 3 bases short, with 8 bases between. CDR1 and CDR2 from the germline V gene are SGHTA and FQGNSA. The CDR3, as DNA: TGTGCCAGCAGCTTGGACAGCTACTATGGCTACACCTTC. Translation gives CASSLDSYYGYTF.

This sequence joins TRBV7-2 and TRBJ2-1; D is perhaps TRBD2 (6 bases). Between the trimmed V and J ends, which lost 6 bases and 7 bases, there was a span of 16 bases. CDR1 is SGHTA, CDR2 FQGNSA, per germline. This CDR3 region has 14 residues. The CDR3 here is CASRVGNAGNEQFF. CDR3 nucleotide sequence: TGTGCCAGCAGAGTCGGGAATGCGGGAAATGAGCAGTTCTTC.

This clonotype appeared many times. The V and J genes are TRBV2 and TRBJ2-5; no firm D call. Deletions cut 3 bases from V and 1 base from J, with 9 bases between. The CDR3 is 14 amino acids. Germline-derived CDR1 and CDR2 are SNHLY and FYNNEI. The CDR3 DNA reads TGTGCCAGCAGTGACCCCCGATTCCAAGAGACCCAGTACTTC. It is translated as CASSDPRFQETQYF.

This clonotype showed up many times. In DNA, the CDR3 is TGTGCCAGCAGAGCAACAGGGGGCCGAGGAGGCAAAAACATTCAGTACTTC. This codes for CASRATGGRGGKNIQYF. This sequence joins TRBV6-1 and TRBJ2-4; 9 positions match TRBD1. Looked up from germline, CDR1 is MNHNS and CDR2 is SASEGT. The CDR3 runs 17 residues. Losses at the gene ends were 6 bases for V and 3 bases for J; bases not matched to a gene: 12.